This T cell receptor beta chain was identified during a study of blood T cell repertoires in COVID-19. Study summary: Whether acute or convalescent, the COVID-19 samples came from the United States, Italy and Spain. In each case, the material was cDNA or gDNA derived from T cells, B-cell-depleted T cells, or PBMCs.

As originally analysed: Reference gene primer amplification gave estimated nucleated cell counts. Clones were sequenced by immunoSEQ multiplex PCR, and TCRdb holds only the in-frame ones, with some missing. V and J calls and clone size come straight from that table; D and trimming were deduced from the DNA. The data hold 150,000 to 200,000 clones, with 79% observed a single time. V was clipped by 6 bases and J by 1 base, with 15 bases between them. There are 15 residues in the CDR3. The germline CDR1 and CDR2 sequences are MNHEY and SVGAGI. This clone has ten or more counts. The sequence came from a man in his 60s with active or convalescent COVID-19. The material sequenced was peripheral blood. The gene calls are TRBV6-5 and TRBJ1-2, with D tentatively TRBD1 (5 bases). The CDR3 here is CASSPPGNDNYGYTF. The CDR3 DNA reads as TGTGCCAGCAGCCCACCAGGGAACGATAACTATGGCTACACCTTC.